The 29 T cell receptor beta chains reported below all come from one sample, sequenced in a study of T cell repertoires in cytomegalovirus infection. TCRdb reprocessed the reads with MiXCR, giving one entry per CDR3 protein. This sample has about 300,000 distinct CDR3 sequences; about a tenth occur once, and the top ten carry approximately 2.4%. Material for sequencing was PBMCs. These receptors were collected from a human donor in good health (CMV status not recorded). Some clones in this sample may be carry-over from other donors' samples.

This clonotype was recorded many times. V gene TRBV5-1 combines with J gene TRBJ2-1, with 14 bases lining up with TRBD2. Germline V gene lookup returns CDR1 SGHRS and CDR2 YFSETQ. V shed 3 bases and J 3 bases; nucleotides not matched to a gene: 2. The CDR3 has 16 amino acids. The CDR3 coding sequence is TGCGCCAGCAGCTCCGGGACTAGCGGGGGCTACAATGAGCAGTTCTTC. It encodes CASSSGTSGGYNEQFF.

The sample holds many counts of this clonotype. The chain uses TRBV11-3 and TRBJ1-1; 7 bases map to TRBD1. This CDR3 has 14 amino acids. V was clipped by 3 bases and J by 3 bases; unmatched bases: 4. Germline assignment: CDR1 SGHNT and CDR2 YENEEA. The CDR3 DNA reads as TGTGCCAGCAGCTTGACAGGGAAGGACACTGAAGCTTTCTTT. Encoded protein: CASSLTGKDTEAFF.

This clonotype was counted many times. The chain combines TRBV5-1 with TRBJ1-3, with D unresolved. CDR3 size: 13 residues. The ends were cut back, 4 bases at V and 0 bases at J, with 5 bases in the middle. Germline loops: CDR1 SGHRS, CDR2 YFSETQ. In nucleotides, the CDR3 is TGCGCCAGCAGCGGTGCCTCTGGAAACACCATATATTTT. Its translation: CASSGASGNTIYF.

This clonotype was detected ten times or more. The chain links TRBV7-2 to TRBJ1-2, with TRBD1 identical over 7 bases. CDR1 is SGHTA, CDR2 FQGNSA, per germline. The CDR3 extends over 15 amino acids. Germline trimming cut 5 bases from V and 2 bases from J; bases unmatched to any gene: 8. CDR3 in DNA: TGTGCCAGCAGCATAGAGGCGGGACAGAACTATGGCTACACCTTC. This codes for CASSIEAGQNYGYTF.

This chain joins TRBV20-1 and TRBJ2-7; no clear D. CDR1 and CDR2 from the germline V gene are DFQATT and SNEGSKA (reference sequence). This CDR3 has 15 amino acids. The V and J ends lost 0 bases and 0 bases respectively, with 12 bases between them. CDR3 sequence reads: CSARDLGRSSYEQYF. The CDR3 DNA follows: TGCAGTGCTAGAGATCTTGGCAGAAGCTCCTACGAGCAGTACTTC.

The sample holds many counts of this clonotype. V gene TRBV20-1 combines with J gene TRBJ2-2; D is undetermined. This CDR3 spans 15 amino acids. Germline V gene lookup returns CDR1 DFQATT and CDR2 SNEGSKA (reference sequence). Trimming stripped 3 bases from V and 0 bases from J, with 11 bases between. Written as DNA, the CDR3 is TGCAGTGCTAGGGTATCCAGATCGAACACCGGGGAGCTGTTTTTT. Translation gives CSARVSRSNTGELFF.

Only a few counts were recorded for this clonotype. V usage is TRBV20-1 and J usage is TRBJ1-2, with a possible D match to TRBD1 (6 bases). The CDR3 is made up of 13 amino acids. Germline loops: CDR1 DFQATT, CDR2 SNEGSKA (reference sequence). V gave up 0 bases and J gave up 8 bases, with 13 bases separating them. DNA for the CDR3: TGCAGTGCTAGAGATCGCAGGGGCGGGGGCTACACCTTC. Protein: CSARDRRGGGYTF.

This clonotype has at least ten counts. The chain combines TRBV5-6 with TRBJ1-1; TRBD1 might be the D (6 bases). Germline V lookup: CDR1 SGHDT, CDR2 YYEEEE. The V gene lost 5 bases and the J gene lost 4 bases, with 12 bases spanning the gap. The CDR3 totals 13 residues. Here the CDR3 reads CASRQGLGTEAFF. As DNA, the CDR3 is TGTGCCAGCAGACAGGGTCTGGGCACTGAAGCTTTCTTT.

This clonotype came up many times. The chain combines TRBV7-2 with TRBJ2-7; 10 bases map to TRBD2. The germline CDR1 and CDR2 sequences are SGHTA and FQGNSA. The ends lost 3 bases at V and 0 bases at J; junction bases unmatched: 11. This CDR3 spans 18 amino acids. CDR3 coding DNA: TGTGCCAGCAGCTTGGGTAGCGGGGGGACCTTTTACTCCTACGAGCAGTACTTC. The encoded protein is CASSLGSGGTFYSYEQYF.

This clonotype was seen a handful of times. The rearrangement joins TRBV12-3 or TRBV12-4 to TRBJ1-2; TRBD1 aligns across 7 bases. V trimming: 4 bases; J trimming: 5 bases; junction bases outside the gene matches: 10. CDR3 size: 15 residues. The CDR3 region has the DNA TGTGCCAGCAGTTACAGACAGGGAGGGCCATATGGCTACACCTTC. The encoded protein is CASSYRQGGPYGYTF.

Ten or more counts support this clonotype. The J gene is TRBJ2-1, the V gene TRBV4-1, with 13 positions matching TRBD2. Trimming cost V 5 bases and J 6 bases; bases outside gene matches: 1. This CDR3 contains 14 residues. CDR1 is MGHRA, CDR2 YSYEKL, per germline. CDR3 in DNA: TGCGCCAGCAGCGGGACTAGCGGGGTCAATGAGCAGTTCTTC. This encodes CASSGTSGVNEQFF.

This clonotype has more than one count but fewer than ten. V is TRBV7-9 and J is TRBJ1-2; 8 nucleotides line up with TRBD1. This CDR3 comprises 17 residues. The trim removed 7 bases at V and 4 bases at J, leaving 17 bases unmatched. Germline assignment: CDR1 SEHNR and CDR2 FQNEAQ (reference sequence). CDR3 sequence reads: CASTPKGQDYNAYGYTF. As DNA, the CDR3 is TGTGCCAGCACGCCCAAGGGACAGGACTACAACGCCTATGGCTACACCTTC.

This rearrangement joins TRBV10-3 to TRBJ1-1; D is unclear. CDR1 and CDR2 from the germline V gene are ENHRY and SYGVKD. The CDR3 sequence is 13 residues long. V lost 4 bases, J lost 6 bases, and 12 bases lay in between. In nucleotides, the CDR3 is TGTGCCATCAGTGTGAGTAAGGCCGCTGAAGCTTTCTTT. Amino acids: CAISVSKAAEAFF.

The table lists this clonotype with many counts. The CDR3 loop reads CASSQVTSSYNEQFF. CDR3 sequence (DNA): TGCGCCAGCAGCCAGGTAACTTCCTCCTACAATGAGCAGTTCTTC. This chain uses TRBV4-1 with TRBJ2-1; D gene uncertain. The CDR3 spans 15 residues. In germline, CDR1 is MGHRA, CDR2 YSYEKL. The V end was cut by 3 bases, the J end by 0 bases, with 9 bases between.

This clonotype was observed many times. At one end the junction does not follow the germline gene, possibly because of a read error. The rearrangement links TRBV7-7 to TRBJ2-6; 7 bases map to TRBD1. Germline-derived CDR1 and CDR2 are SSHAT and FNYEAQ (reference sequence). CDR3 length equals 18 residues. Written as DNA, the CDR3 is TGTGCTAGCAGTCCGTACAGGGGCCCCCCCTTAGGGGCCAACGTCCTGACTTTC. Protein product: CASSPYRGPPLGANVLTF.

This clonotype was seen only a few times. The V and J genes are TRBV3-1 and TRBJ1-2; tentative D call: TRBD1 (5 bases). The CDR3 length is 17 residues. Deletions cut 0 bases from V and 8 bases from J, with 22 bases between. Germline V gene sequence: CDR1 LGHDT, CDR2 YNNKEL (reference sequence). CDR3 nucleotides: TGTGCCAGCAGCCAAGAATGGGACCGCCCGCTGACGCAGGGCTACACCTTC. Translating gives CASSQEWDRPLTQGYTF. Full variable domain (remainder filled in from reference TRBV3-1 and TRBJ1-2): DTAVSQTPKYLVTQMGNDKSIKCEQNLGHDTMYWYKQDSKKFLKIMFSYNNKELIINETVPNRFSPKSPDKAHLNLHINSLELGDSAVYFCASSQEWDRPLTQGYTFGSGTRLTVV.

The chain has TRBV14 and TRBJ2-1; 9 nucleotides agree with TRBD2. Germline V gene lookup returns CDR1 SGHDN and CDR2 FVKESK. V lost 3 bases to trimming and J lost 2 bases; unmatched junction nucleotides: 2. The CDR3 consists of 15 residues. The CDR3 loop reads CASSQIAGAYNEQFF. For the CDR3, the DNA is TGTGCCAGCAGCCAGATAGCGGGGGCCTACAATGAGCAGTTCTTC.

This clonotype was detected many times. The rearrangement joins TRBV20-1 to TRBJ1-3, with D unclear. The CDR3 extends over 15 amino acids. Germline V lookup: CDR1 DFQATT, CDR2 SNEGSKA (reference sequence). The ends were cut back, 0 bases at V and 0 bases at J, with 9 bases in the middle. CDR3 bases: TGCAGTGCTAGAGAGGGCAGCGACTCTGGAAACACCATATATTTT. It codes for CSAREGSDSGNTIYF.

This clonotype was recorded at least ten times. The rearrangement links TRBV7-9 to TRBJ1-1; 8 bases are a match to TRBD1. Trimming at V came to 7 bases and at J to 5 bases, leaving 3 bases not matched to a gene. Germline CDR1 SEHNR, CDR2 FQNEAQ (reference sequence). The CDR3 sequence is 12 residues long. CDR3 in amino acids: CASKYRGTEAFF. The CDR3 DNA is TGTGCCAGCAAGTACAGGGGGACTGAAGCTTTCTTT. Supplemented by reference TRBV7-9 and TRBJ1-1, the full variable domain reads DTGVSQNPRHKITKRGQNVTFRCDPISEHNRLYWYRQTLGQGPEFLTYFQNEAQLEKSRLLSDRFSAERPKGSFSTLEIQRTEQGDSAMYLCASKYRGTEAFFGQGTRLTVV.

This clonotype was seen only a few times. The CDR3 spells CASSPLQGYNQPQHF. The CDR3 bases are TGTGCCAGCAGTCCCCTACAGGGCTACAATCAGCCCCAGCATTTT. J is TRBJ1-5 and V is TRBV28; D perhaps matches TRBD1 (6 bases). V was clipped by 5 bases and J by 3 bases, with 14 bases between them. Per the germline V gene, CDR1 is MDHEN and CDR2 is SYDVKM. The length of the CDR3 is 15 residues.

This clonotype has a count of ten or more. The chain uses TRBV29-1 and TRBJ2-3; D remains ambiguous. Germline values: CDR1 SQVTM, CDR2 ANQGSEA. The CDR3 runs to 11 residues. V lost 8 bases and J lost 4, with 10 bases in between. Written as DNA, the CDR3 is TGCAGCTCCACCCTCCCAGATACGCAGTATTTT. Translated: CSSTLPDTQYF.

V and J are TRBV2 and TRBJ1-5; 11 nucleotides align to TRBD1. The CDR3 covers 16 residues. Germline V CDR1 and CDR2: SNHLY, FYNNEI. Trimming at V came to 8 bases and at J to 5 bases, leaving 11 bases not matched to a gene. The CDR3 nucleotides are TGTGCCAGCTCCAACTACGGACAGGGGGCTCATCAGCCCCAGCATTTT. This gives the protein CASSNYGQGAHQPQHF.

This clonotype turned up a few times. The rearrangement joins TRBV5-6 to TRBJ1-2, with D possibly matching TRBD1 (6 bases). The length of the CDR3 is 15 residues. CDR1 is SGHDT, CDR2 YYEEEE, per germline. V lost 4 bases, J lost 1 base, and 14 bases lay in between. CDR3 in amino acids: CASSDRQELNYGYTF. The CDR3, as DNA: TGTGCCAGCAGCGACCGACAGGAACTTAACTATGGCTACACCTTC.

The chain carries TRBV5-4 and TRBJ1-5; D unresolved. The CDR3 covers 12 residues. The V gene lost 7 bases and the J gene lost 7 bases, with 12 bases spanning the gap. In germline, CDR1 is SGHNT, CDR2 YYREEE (reference sequence). CDR3 in DNA: TGTGCCAGCGGCCCGAGAGGGCAGCCCCAGCATTTT. It codes for CASGPRGQPQHF.

This clonotype was recorded many times. The chain has TRBV29-1 and TRBJ1-1; D unclear. Per the germline V gene, CDR1 is SQVTM and CDR2 is ANQGSEA. The CDR3 is 13 residues long. Trimming cost V 4 bases and J 0 bases, with 9 bases left between them. The chain's CDR3 is CSVGGRVNTEAFF. The CDR3, as DNA: TGCAGCGTTGGGGGTCGGGTGAACACTGAAGCTTTCTTT. Combining the CDR3 with reference TRBV29-1 and TRBJ1-1 gives the whole variable domain SAVISQKPSRDICQRGTSLTIQCQVDSQVTMMFWYRQQPGQSLTLIATANQGSEATYESGFVIDKFPISRPNLTFSTLTVSNMSPEDSSIYLCSVGGRVNTEAFFGQGTRLTVV.

This clonotype was observed at least ten times. The chain employs TRBV7-2 and TRBJ1-2; the D is unclear. The CDR3 consists of 12 residues. Trimming left V 4 bases short and J 3 bases short, with 6 bases between. Germline V gives CDR1 SGHTA, CDR2 FQGNSA. CDR3 DNA sequence: TGTGCCAGCAGCTCCAACTACTATGGCTACACCTTC. Encoded protein: CASSSNYYGYTF.

The chain uses TRBV6-2 or TRBV6-3 and TRBJ2-5, with 7 bases matching TRBD1. In germline, CDR1 is MNHEY, CDR2 SVGEGT. CDR3 length: 15 residues. Germline trimming cut 10 bases from V and 5 bases from J; bases unmatched to any gene: 16. CDR3 protein: CAISLPQGRWETQYF. The DNA of the CDR3 is TGTGCCATCTCCCTGCCACAGGGGCGGTGGGAGACCCAGTACTTC.

This clonotype turned up a few times. V is TRBV28 and J is TRBJ2-1, with no clear D. Germline CDR1 and CDR2: MDHEN and SYDVKM. CDR3 length: 14 amino acids. Between the trimmed V and J ends, which lost 6 bases and 3 bases, there was a span of 12 bases. The CDR3 DNA reads TGTGCCAGCAGAGGTGACTTAGACTACAATGAGCAGTTCTTC. Its translation: CASRGDLDYNEQFF.

This clonotype came up many times. The rearrangement uses TRBV14 and TRBJ1-2; D gene uncertain. The V gene's germline CDR1 is SGHDN and CDR2 FVKESK. This CDR3 is 13 amino acids long. V was clipped by 4 bases and J by 1 base, with 7 bases between them. The CDR3, as DNA: TGTGCCAGCAGCCCGACTCTTAACTATGGCTACACCTTC. It translates to CASSPTLNYGYTF.